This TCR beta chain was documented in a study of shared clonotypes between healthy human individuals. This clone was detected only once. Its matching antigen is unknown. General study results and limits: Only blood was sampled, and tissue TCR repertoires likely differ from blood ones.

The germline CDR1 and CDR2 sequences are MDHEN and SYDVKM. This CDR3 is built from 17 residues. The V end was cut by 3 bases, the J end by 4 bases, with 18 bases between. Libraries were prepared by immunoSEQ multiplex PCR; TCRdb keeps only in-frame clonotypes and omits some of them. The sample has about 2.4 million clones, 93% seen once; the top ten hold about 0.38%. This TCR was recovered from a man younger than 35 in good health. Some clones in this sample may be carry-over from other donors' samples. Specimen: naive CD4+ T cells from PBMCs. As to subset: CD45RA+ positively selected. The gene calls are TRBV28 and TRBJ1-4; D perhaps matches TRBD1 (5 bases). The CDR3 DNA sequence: TGTGCCAGCAGTTTCGAGGGGCAGGAGACAGTTAATGAAAAACTGTTTTTT. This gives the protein CASSFEGQETVNEKLFF. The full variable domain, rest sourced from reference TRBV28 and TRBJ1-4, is DVKVTQSSRYLVKRTGEKVFLECVQDMDHENMFWYRQDPGLGLRLIYFSYDVKMKEKGDIPEGYSVSREKKERFSLILESASTNQTSMYLCASSFEGQETVNEKLFFGSGTQLSVL.